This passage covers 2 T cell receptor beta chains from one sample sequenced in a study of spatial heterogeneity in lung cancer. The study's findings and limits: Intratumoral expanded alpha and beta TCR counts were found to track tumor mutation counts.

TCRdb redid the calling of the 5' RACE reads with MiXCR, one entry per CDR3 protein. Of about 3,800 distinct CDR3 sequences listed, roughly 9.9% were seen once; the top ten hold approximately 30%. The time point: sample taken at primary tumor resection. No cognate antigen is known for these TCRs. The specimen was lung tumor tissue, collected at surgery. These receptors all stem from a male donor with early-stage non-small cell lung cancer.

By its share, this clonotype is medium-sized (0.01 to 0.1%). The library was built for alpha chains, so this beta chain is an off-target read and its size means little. DNA for the CDR3: TGCAGTGCTAGAGATCGGAGGGTAGCGGAAAGGGGTGATACGCAGTATTTT. Encoded protein: CSARDRRVAERGDTQYF. The chain couples TRBV20-1 to TRBJ2-3, with D possibly matching TRBD2 (6 bases). Germline lookup yields CDR1 DFQATT and CDR2 SNEGSKA (reference sequence). With 0 bases removed from V and 6 bases from J, the gap between germline ends came to 22 bases. This CDR3 comprises 17 residues.

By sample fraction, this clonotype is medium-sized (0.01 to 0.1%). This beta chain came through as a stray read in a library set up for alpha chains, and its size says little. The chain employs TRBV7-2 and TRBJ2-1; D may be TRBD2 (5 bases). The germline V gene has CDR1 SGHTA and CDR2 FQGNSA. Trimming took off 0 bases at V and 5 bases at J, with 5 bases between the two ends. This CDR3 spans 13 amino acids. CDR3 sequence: CASSLARDNEQFF. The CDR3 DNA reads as TGTGCCAGCAGCTTAGCGCGGGACAATGAGCAGTTCTTC.